One sample yielded the 27 T cell receptor beta chains listed below, sequenced in a study of CD8 T cells in Susac syndrome. RNA amounts of roughly 0.45 to 1 ug underwent reverse transcription with random hexamers. TCRdb fed the immunoSEQ multiplex PCR reads into MiXCR, producing one record per CDR3 protein. The sample lists around 200,000 distinct CDR3 sequences, 95% occurring once. The sample was CD4+ T cells from PBMCs. These receptors came from a human donor with multiple sclerosis.

CDR3 coding DNA: TGTGCCAGCAGTGAATTCTACGAGCAGTACTTC. Amino acid sequence: CASSEFYEQYF. The genes are TRBV2 and TRBJ2-7; D is uncertain. Trimming shortened V by 2 bases and J by 3 bases, and 2 bases separated the two germline ends. The length of the CDR3 is 11 residues. Looked up from germline, CDR1 is SNHLY and CDR2 is FYNNEI. The full variable domain, its missing parts supplied by reference TRBV2 and TRBJ2-7, is EPEVTQTPSHQVTQMGQEVILRCVPISNHLYFYWYRQILGQKVEFLVSFYNNEISEKSEIFDDQFSVERPDGSNFTLKIRSTKLEDSAMYFCASSEFYEQYFGPGTRLTVT.

This clonotype occurred once. V and J are TRBV6-5 and TRBJ1-2, with 8 nucleotides matching TRBD1. V shed 7 bases, J shed 7 bases, and the junction held 8 bases outside the gene matches. Per germline, CDR1 MNHEY and CDR2 SVGAGI. This CDR3 contains 13 residues. The CDR3 coding sequence is TGTGCCAGCACCAGGACAGGGTTTCTTGGCTACACCTTC. Translating it yields CASTRTGFLGYTF.

This chain links TRBV3-1 with TRBJ2-1; 7 nucleotides line up with TRBD1. Trimming took 1 base from V and 5 from J; bases not matched to a gene: 2. CDR3 length: 14 residues. CDR1 and CDR2 from the germline V gene are LGHDT and YNNKEL (reference sequence). DNA for the CDR3: TGTGCCAGCAGCCAAGGACAGGGCGACAATGAGCAGTTCTTC. It encodes CASSQGQGDNEQFF.

The genes are TRBV30 and TRBJ1-2; the D is unclear. There are 13 residues in the CDR3. The V gene lost 3 bases and the J gene lost 0 bases, with 8 bases spanning the gap. CDR1 and CDR2 from the germline V gene are GTSNPN and SVGIG (reference sequence). DNA for the CDR3: TGTGCCTGGAGCCATCGATCTAACTATGGCTACACCTTC. It specifies CAWSHRSNYGYTF.

V usage is TRBV19 and J usage is TRBJ1-2, with D possibly being TRBD1 (5 bases). The V gene lost 1 base and the J gene lost 5 bases, with 11 bases spanning the gap. CDR3 length: 14 amino acids. Per germline, CDR1 LNHDA and CDR2 SQIVND (reference sequence). The CDR3 coding sequence is TGTGCCAGTAGTATAGGACAGCGGCCTTATGGCTACACCTTC. Translating it yields CASSIGQRPYGYTF.

The chain uses TRBV7-8 and TRBJ1-2; 7 bases align to TRBD1. There are 13 residues in the CDR3. Germline trimming cut 9 bases from V and 3 bases from J; bases unmatched to any gene: 7. Germline V gene data show CDR1 as SGHVS and CDR2 as FQNEAQ. As DNA, the CDR3 is TGTGCCAGTACAGGGGCCTCAGACTATGGCTACACCTTC. This sequence encodes CASTGASDYGYTF.

The rearrangement uses TRBV12-3 or TRBV12-4 and TRBJ1-1, with D possibly TRBD1 on 5 matching bases. Between the trimmed V and J ends, which lost 5 bases and 8 bases, there was a span of 9 bases. CDR3 length equals 11 residues. CDR3 protein: CASSGASEAFF. The CDR3 coding sequence is TGTGCCAGCAGTGGGGCCTCAGAAGCTTTCTTT.

The DNA of the CDR3 is TGTGCCACCAGCAGAGATCGGGGGACAGGGGGCACAGATACGCAGTATTTT. Its translation is CATSRDRGTGGTDTQYF. The J gene is TRBJ2-3, the V gene TRBV15, with TRBD1 identical over 10 bases. V lost 0 bases, J lost 1 base, and 4 bases stayed unmatched. The CDR3 has 17 residues. Germline CDR1 LNHNV, CDR2 YYDKDF (reference sequence). Supplemented by reference TRBV15 and TRBJ2-3, the full variable domain reads DAMVIQNPRYQVTQFGKPVTLSCSQTLNHNVMYWYQQKSSQAPKLLFHYYDKDFNNEADTPDNFQSRRPNTSFCFLDIRSPGLGDTAMYLCATSRDRGTGGTDTQYFGPGTRLTVL.

This clonotype was counted a single time. V gene TRBV20-1 combines with J gene TRBJ2-5; possible D gene TRBD2, 5 bases. V was shortened by 8 bases and J by 4 bases, with 17 bases between the two germline ends. The CDR3 contains 13 residues. Looked up from germline, CDR1 is DFQATT and CDR2 is SNEGSKA (reference sequence). CDR3 nucleotide sequence: TGCAGTCCGAGAGGGCTGATACGAGAGACCCAGTACTTC. Translating it yields CSPRGLIRETQYF.

Here the CDR3 reads CASSPPKPGPGDYSNQPQHF. The CDR3 coding sequence is TGCGCCAGCAGCCCCCCGAAGCCCGGCCCAGGGGATTATAGCAATCAGCCCCAGCATTTT. The V and J genes are TRBV5-1 and TRBJ1-5; perhaps TRBD1 as D (6 bases). The germline V gene has CDR1 SGHRS and CDR2 YFSETQ. V was pared by 4 bases and J by 0 bases, with 26 bases between. This CDR3 comprises 20 residues.

The V call is TRBV5-1, the J call TRBJ1-6; D is ambiguous. Germline values: CDR1 SGHRS, CDR2 YFSETQ. V lost 5 bases, J lost 9 bases, and 18 bases lay in between. The CDR3 loop spans 15 amino acids. CDR3 region: CASSPTGILGSPLHF. The CDR3 region has the DNA TGCGCCAGCAGTCCTACCGGGATATTGGGTTCACCCCTCCACTTT.

V gene TRBV15 combines with J gene TRBJ2-7; D possibly corresponds to TRBD1 (5 bases). Trimming stripped 0 bases from V and 0 bases from J, with 9 bases between. This CDR3 contains 15 residues. CDR1 LNHNV and CDR2 YYDKDF come from the germline V gene (reference sequence). The CDR3, as DNA: TGTGCCACCAGCAGAGAGCAGGGATTCTCCTACGAGCAGTACTTC. This codes for CATSREQGFSYEQYF.

V is TRBV3-1 and J is TRBJ2-3; D is perhaps TRBD2 (7 bases). The ends were cut back, 4 bases at V and 5 bases at J, with 13 bases in the middle. This CDR3 contains 14 residues. Germline CDR1 is LGHDT and CDR2 is YNNKEL (reference sequence). CDR3 sequence (DNA): TGTGCCAGCAGCCGAGGGGGGGCGGAAGATACGCAGTATTTT. It specifies CASSRGGAEDTQYF.

This clonotype was seen once. The chain joins TRBV29-1 to TRBJ1-1; D may be TRBD1 (6 bases). This CDR3 region has 12 residues. The germline V gene has CDR1 SQVTM and CDR2 ANQGSEA. V was cut by 4 bases and J by 1 base, with 7 bases left in between. In DNA form, the CDR3 reads TGCAGCGTTGTGACAGGGAACACTGAAGCTTTCTTT. This gives the protein CSVVTGNTEAFF.

The V gene is TRBV6-2 or TRBV6-3, the J gene TRBJ2-4; D tentatively fits TRBD1 or TRBD2 (5 bases each). In germline, CDR1 is MNHEY, CDR2 SVGEGT. Trimming removed 5 bases from V and 4 bases from J, with 18 bases in between. The CDR3 spans 16 residues. CDR3 coding DNA: TGTGCCAGCAGTGGTGACCGGGACCGCCCAAAAAACATTCAGTACTTC. Its protein product is CASSGDRDRPKNIQYF.

This clonotype was counted once. V and J are TRBV3-1 and TRBJ1-1; D gene unclear. Per the germline V gene, CDR1 is LGHDT and CDR2 is YNNKEL (reference sequence). Trimming took 1 base from V and 7 from J, leaving 13 bases between them. The length of the CDR3 is 14 residues. Here the CDR3 DNA reads TGTGCCAGCAGCCAAGCCAGGTTTGGTGGTGAAGCTTTCTTT. Translation gives CASSQARFGGEAFF. Full variable domain (missing parts from reference TRBV3-1 and TRBJ1-1): DTAVSQTPKYLVTQMGNDKSIKCEQNLGHDTMYWYKQDSKKFLKIMFSYNNKELIINETVPNRFSPKSPDKAHLNLHINSLELGDSAVYFCASSQARFGGEAFFGQGTRLTVV.

V and J are TRBV12-3 or TRBV12-4 and TRBJ1-2; the D is unclear. CDR3 length: 13 residues. Between the trimmed V and J ends, which lost 6 bases and 3 bases, there was a span of 11 bases. DNA for the CDR3: TGTGCCAGCAGCGGGAACGATTACTATGGCTACACCTTC. Translation: CASSGNDYYGYTF.

This sequence joins TRBV10-3 and TRBJ2-5; a weak D match, TRBD1 (6 bases). V lost 4 bases and J 5 bases, leaving 14 bases between the germline ends. This CDR3 is 14 amino acids long. Germline CDR1 reads ENHRY; CDR2 reads SYGVKD. CDR3 region: CAISGVRGQETQYF. The CDR3 DNA follows: TGTGCCATCAGTGGCGTCAGGGGCCAGGAGACCCAGTACTTC.

DNA of the CDR3: TGCAGCGTTTCAAACAATGAGCAGTTCTTC. As protein: CSVSNNEQFF. The J gene is TRBJ2-1, the V gene TRBV29-1; D is unclear. The CDR3 is 10 residues long. Germline CDR1 is SQVTM and CDR2 is ANQGSEA. V was shortened by 5 bases and J by 5 bases, with 4 bases between the two germline ends.

This sequence joins TRBV5-6 and TRBJ2-7, with a weak D call TRBD1 (6 bases). Trimming took 5 bases from V and 8 from J, leaving 23 bases between them. CDR3 length equals 15 residues. CDR1 is SGHDT, CDR2 YYEEEE, per germline. The CDR3 coding sequence is TGTGCCAGCAGTCACCCGGGACACATCTCTACGCAGCAGTACTTC. It specifies CASSHPGHISTQQYF.

The V gene is TRBV9, the J gene TRBJ2-5, with D maybe TRBD1 (6 bases). The V gene lost 0 bases and the J gene lost 4 bases, with 10 bases spanning the gap. Germline CDR1 and CDR2: SGDLS and YYNGEE. The CDR3 is made up of 14 amino acids. The CDR3 bases are TGTGCCAGCAGCGTAGATTGGGGGCCAGAGACCCAGTACTTC. It is translated as CASSVDWGPETQYF. Combining the CDR3 with reference TRBV9 and TRBJ2-5 gives the whole variable domain DSGVTQTPKHLITATGQRVTLRCSPRSGDLSVYWYQQSLDQGLQFLIQYYNGEERAKGNILERFSAQQFPDLHSELNLSSLELGDSALYFCASSVDWGPETQYFGPGTRLLVL.

This clonotype was observed a single time. The V call is TRBV27, the J call TRBJ1-1; unclear D gene. CDR3 length equals 13 residues. The V and J ends lost 2 bases and 4 bases respectively, with 8 bases between them. Per the germline V gene, CDR1 is MNHEY and CDR2 is SMNVEV (reference sequence). The CDR3 sequence is CASSLEGTTEAFF. The CDR3 bases are TGTGCCAGCAGTTTAGAGGGAACCACTGAAGCTTTCTTT.

V is TRBV2 and J is TRBJ1-6, with a tentative D call TRBD1 (5 bases). CDR3 length: 13 residues. Germline CDR1 and CDR2: SNHLY and FYNNEI. Trimming cost V 5 bases and J 9 bases, with 11 bases left between them. Here the CDR3 reads CASSPGPPSPLHF. CDR3 nucleotides: TGTGCCAGCAGTCCGGGACCACCTTCACCCCTCCACTTT.

The V and J genes are TRBV7-2 and TRBJ2-1; D may correspond to TRBD1 or TRBD2 (6 bases each). The CDR3 is 16 amino acids. Germline CDR1 SGHTA, CDR2 FQGNSA. V lost 4 bases to trimming and J lost 8 bases, with 21 bases between them. The DNA for the CDR3 is TGTGCCAGCAGCTGGGGTGGAGGGGGTAATTGGGATGAGCAGTTCTTC. Protein sequence: CASSWGGGGNWDEQFF. Full variable domain (rest looked up from reference TRBV7-2 and TRBJ2-1): GAGVSQSPSNKVTEKGKDVELRCDPISGHTALYWYRQSLGQGLEFLIYFQGNSAPDKSGLPSDRFSAERTGGSVSTLTIQRTQQEDSAVYLCASSWGGGGNWDEQFFGPGTRLTVL.

The chain recombines TRBV12-3 or TRBV12-4 with TRBJ1-2; 9 nucleotides match TRBD1. V shed 4 bases, J shed 7 bases, and the junction held 7 bases outside the gene matches. CDR3 length: 14 residues. CDR3 sequence: CASSWDRVTSGYTF. The CDR3 coding sequence is TGTGCCAGCAGTTGGGACAGGGTGACGTCTGGCTACACCTTC.

This rearrangement joins TRBV30 to TRBJ1-1, with 10 bases lining up with TRBD1. Germline V gene sequence: CDR1 GTSNPN, CDR2 SVGIG (reference sequence). This CDR3 is built from 13 residues. V trimming: 6 bases; J trimming: 3 bases; junction bases outside the gene matches: 4. The CDR3 bases are TGTGCCTGTGACAGGGGGCTCGACACTGAAGCTTTCTTT. Translated, it gives CACDRGLDTEAFF. The full variable domain, completed using reference TRBV30 and TRBJ1-1, is SQTIHQWPATLVQPVGSPLSLECTVEGTSNPNLYWYRQAAGRGLQLLFYSVGIGQISSEVPQNLSASRPQDRQFILSSKKLLLSDSGFYLCACDRGLDTEAFFGQGTRLTVV.

This sequence joins TRBV20-1 and TRBJ2-3; D ambiguous. V dropped 6 bases and J dropped 0 bases, with 13 bases sitting between them. Germline V CDR1 and CDR2: DFQATT, SNEGSKA (reference sequence). CDR3 length: 14 amino acids. CDR3 sequence reads: CSAHLGPSTDTQYF. DNA of the CDR3: TGCAGTGCACACCTCGGACCGAGCACAGATACGCAGTATTTT.